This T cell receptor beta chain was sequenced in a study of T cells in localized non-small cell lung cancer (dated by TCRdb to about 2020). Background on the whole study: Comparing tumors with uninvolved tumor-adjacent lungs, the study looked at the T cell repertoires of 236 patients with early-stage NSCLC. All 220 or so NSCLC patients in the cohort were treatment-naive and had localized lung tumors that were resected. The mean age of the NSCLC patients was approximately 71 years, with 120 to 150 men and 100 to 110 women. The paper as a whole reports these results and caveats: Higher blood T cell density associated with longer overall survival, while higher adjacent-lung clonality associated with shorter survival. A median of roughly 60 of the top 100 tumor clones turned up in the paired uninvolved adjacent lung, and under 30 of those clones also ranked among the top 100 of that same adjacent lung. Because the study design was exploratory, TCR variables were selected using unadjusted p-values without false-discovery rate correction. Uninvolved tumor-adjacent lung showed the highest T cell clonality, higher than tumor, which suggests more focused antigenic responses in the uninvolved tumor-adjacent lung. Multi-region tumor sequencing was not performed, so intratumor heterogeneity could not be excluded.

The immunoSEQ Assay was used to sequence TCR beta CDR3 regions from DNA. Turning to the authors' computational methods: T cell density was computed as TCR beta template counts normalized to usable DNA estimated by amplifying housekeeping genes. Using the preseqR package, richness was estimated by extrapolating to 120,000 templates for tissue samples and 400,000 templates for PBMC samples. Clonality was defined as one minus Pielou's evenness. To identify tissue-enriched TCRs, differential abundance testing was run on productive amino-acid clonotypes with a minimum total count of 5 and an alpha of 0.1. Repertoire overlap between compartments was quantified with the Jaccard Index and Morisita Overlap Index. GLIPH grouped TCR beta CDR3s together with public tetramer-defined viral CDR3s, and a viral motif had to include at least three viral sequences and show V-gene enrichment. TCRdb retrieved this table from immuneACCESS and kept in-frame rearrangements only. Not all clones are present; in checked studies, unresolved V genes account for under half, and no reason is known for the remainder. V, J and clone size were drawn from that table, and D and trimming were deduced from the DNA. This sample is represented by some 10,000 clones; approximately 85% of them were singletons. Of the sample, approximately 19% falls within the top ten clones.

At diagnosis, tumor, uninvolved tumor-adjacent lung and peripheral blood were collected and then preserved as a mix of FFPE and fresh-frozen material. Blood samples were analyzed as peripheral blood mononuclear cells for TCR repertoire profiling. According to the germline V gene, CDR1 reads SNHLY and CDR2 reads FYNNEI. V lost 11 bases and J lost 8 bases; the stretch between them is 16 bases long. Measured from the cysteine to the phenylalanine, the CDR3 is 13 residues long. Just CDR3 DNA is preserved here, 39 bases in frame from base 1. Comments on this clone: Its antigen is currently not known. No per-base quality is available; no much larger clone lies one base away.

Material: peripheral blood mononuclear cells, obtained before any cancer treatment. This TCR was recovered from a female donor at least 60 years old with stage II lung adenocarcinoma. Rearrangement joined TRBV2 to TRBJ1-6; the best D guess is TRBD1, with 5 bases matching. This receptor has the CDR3 CAGQGAPYSPLHF. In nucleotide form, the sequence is TGTGCCGGTCAAGGGGCACCGTATTCACCCCTCCACTTT.